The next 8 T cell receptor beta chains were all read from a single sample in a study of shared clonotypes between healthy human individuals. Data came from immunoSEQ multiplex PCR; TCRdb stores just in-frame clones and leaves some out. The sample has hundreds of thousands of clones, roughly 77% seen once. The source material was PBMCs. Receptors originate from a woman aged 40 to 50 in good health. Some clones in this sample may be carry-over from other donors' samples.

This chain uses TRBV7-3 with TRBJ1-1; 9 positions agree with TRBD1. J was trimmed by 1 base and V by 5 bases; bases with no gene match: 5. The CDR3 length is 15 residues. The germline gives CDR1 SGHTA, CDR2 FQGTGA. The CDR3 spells CASSSMGQGNTEAFF. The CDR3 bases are TGTGCCAGCAGCAGTATGGGACAGGGGAACACTGAAGCTTTCTTT.

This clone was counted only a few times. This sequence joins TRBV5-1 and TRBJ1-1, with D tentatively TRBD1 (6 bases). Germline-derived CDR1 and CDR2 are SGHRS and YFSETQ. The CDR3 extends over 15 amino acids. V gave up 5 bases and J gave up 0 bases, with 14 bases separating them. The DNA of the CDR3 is TGCGCCAGCAGTCTCCAGGGGTTTATGAACACTGAAGCTTTCTTT. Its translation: CASSLQGFMNTEAFF.

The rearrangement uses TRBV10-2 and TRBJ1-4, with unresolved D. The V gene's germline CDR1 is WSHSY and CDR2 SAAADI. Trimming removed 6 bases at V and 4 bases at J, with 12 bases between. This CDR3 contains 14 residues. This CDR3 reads CASRSEPLNEKLFF. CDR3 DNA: TGCGCCAGCAGATCAGAACCCCTTAATGAAAAACTGTTTTTT.

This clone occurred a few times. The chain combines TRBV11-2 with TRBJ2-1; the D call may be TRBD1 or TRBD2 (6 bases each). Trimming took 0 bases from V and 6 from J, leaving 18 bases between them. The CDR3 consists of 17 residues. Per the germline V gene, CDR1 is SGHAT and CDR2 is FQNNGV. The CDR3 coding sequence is TGTGCCAGCAGCTTAGAAGCCGGGGGACATTGGGGCAATGAGCAGTTCTTC. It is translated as CASSLEAGGHWGNEQFF. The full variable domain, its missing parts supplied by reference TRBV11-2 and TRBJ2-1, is EAGVAQSPRYKIIEKRQSVAFWCNPISGHATLYWYQQILGQGPKLLIQFQNNGVVDDSQLPKDRFSAERLKGVDSTLKIQPAKLEDSAVYLCASSLEAGGHWGNEQFFGPGTRLTVL.

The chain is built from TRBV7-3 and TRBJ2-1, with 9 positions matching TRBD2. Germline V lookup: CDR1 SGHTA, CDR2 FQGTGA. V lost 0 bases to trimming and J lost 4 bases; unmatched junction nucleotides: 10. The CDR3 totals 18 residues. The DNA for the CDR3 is TGTGCCAGCAGCTTAACAGGTTCGGCTAGCGGGACTTACAATGAGCAGTTCTTC. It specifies CASSLTGSASGTYNEQFF.

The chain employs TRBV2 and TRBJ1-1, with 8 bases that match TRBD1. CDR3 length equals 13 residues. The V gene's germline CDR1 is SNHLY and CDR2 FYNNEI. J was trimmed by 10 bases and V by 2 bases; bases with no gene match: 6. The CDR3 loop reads CASSESPGTGAFF. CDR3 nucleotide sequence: TGTGCCAGCAGTGAAAGTCCCGGGACAGGAGCTTTCTTT.

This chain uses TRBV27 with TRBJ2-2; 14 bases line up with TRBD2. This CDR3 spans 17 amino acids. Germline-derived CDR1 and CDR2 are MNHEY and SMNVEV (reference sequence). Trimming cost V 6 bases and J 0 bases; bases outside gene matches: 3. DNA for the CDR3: TGTGCCAGCAGAACGGGACTAGCGGGAGCGAACACCGGGGAGCTGTTTTTT. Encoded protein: CASRTGLAGANTGELFF.

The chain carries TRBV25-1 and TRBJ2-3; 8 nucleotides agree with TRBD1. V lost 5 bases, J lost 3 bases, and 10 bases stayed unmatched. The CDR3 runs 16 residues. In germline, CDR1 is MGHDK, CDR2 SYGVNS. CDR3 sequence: CASSIGTGVVTDTQYF. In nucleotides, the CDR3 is TGTGCCAGCAGTATCGGGACAGGTGTGGTAACAGATACGCAGTATTTT. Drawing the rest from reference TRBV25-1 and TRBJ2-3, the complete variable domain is EADIYQTPRYLVIGTGKKITLECSQTMGHDKMYWYQQDPGMELHLIHYSYGVNSTEKGDLSSESTVSRIRTEHFPLTLESARPSHTSQYLCASSIGTGVVTDTQYFGPGTRLTVL.